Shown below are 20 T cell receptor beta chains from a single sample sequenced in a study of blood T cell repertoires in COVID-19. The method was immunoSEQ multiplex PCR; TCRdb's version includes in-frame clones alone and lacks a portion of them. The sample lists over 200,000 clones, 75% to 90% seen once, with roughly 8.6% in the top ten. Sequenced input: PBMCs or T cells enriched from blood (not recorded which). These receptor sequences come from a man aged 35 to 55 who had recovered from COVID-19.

CDR3 coding DNA: TGTGCCAGCAACGGGGCAGGGGGCGTGTATGGCTACACCTTC. Translating gives CASNGAGGVYGYTF. The rearrangement uses TRBV28 and TRBJ1-2; 8 nucleotides align to TRBD1. This CDR3 is 14 amino acids long. Germline CDR1 MDHEN, CDR2 SYDVKM. With V trimmed by 7 bases and J by 5 bases, 9 bases remained unmatched.

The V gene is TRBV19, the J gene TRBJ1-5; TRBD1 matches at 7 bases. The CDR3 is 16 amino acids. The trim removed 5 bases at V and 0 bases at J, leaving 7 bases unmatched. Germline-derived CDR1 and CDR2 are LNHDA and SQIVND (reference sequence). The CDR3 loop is CASSGNRGYSNQPQHF. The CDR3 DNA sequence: TGTGCCAGTAGTGGGAACAGGGGATATAGCAATCAGCCCCAGCATTTT.

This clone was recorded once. The CDR3 loop reads CASRANSGGLPLHF. As DNA, the CDR3 is TGTGCCAGCAGGGCTAATTCGGGGGGTTTACCCCTCCACTTT. The J gene is TRBJ1-6, the V gene TRBV28, with a possible D match to TRBD1 (5 bases). CDR1 and CDR2 (germline): MDHEN, SYDVKM. The V gene lost 6 bases and the J gene lost 12 bases, with 18 bases spanning the gap. This CDR3 is 14 amino acids long.

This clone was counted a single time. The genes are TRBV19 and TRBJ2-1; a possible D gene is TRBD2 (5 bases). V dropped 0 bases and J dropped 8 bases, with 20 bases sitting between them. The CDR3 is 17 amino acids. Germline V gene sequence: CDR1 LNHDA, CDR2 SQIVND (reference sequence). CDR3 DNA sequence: TGTGCCAGTAGTATAGATCAAGTTTCACTAGTAGTTTATGAGCAGTTCTTC. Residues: CASSIDQVSLVVYEQFF. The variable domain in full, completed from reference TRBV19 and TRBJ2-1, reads DGGITQSPKYLFRKEGQNVTLSCEQNLNHDAMYWYRQDPGQGLRLIYYSQIVNDFQKGDIAEGYSVSREKKESFPLTVTSAQKNPTAFYLCASSIDQVSLVVYEQFFGPGTRLTVL.

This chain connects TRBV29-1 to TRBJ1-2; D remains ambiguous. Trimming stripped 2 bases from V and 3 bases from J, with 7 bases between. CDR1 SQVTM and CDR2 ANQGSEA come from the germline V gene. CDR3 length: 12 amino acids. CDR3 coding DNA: TGCAGCGTTGAAAGAGGAGACTATGGCTACACCTTC. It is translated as CSVERGDYGYTF.

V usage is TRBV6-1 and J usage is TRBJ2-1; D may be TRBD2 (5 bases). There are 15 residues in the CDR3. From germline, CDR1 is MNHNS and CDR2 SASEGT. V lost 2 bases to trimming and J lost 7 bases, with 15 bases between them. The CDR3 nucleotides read TGTGCCAGCAGTGAAATGTTGCTCACGGGGAATGAGCAGTTCTTC. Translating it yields CASSEMLLTGNEQFF.

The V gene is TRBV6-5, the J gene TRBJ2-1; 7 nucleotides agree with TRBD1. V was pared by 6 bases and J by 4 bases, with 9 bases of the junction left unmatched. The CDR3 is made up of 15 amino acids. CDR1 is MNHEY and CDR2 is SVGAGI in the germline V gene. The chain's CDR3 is CASSLRQGYYNEQFF. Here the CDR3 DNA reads TGTGCCAGCAGCCTACGACAGGGCTATTACAATGAGCAGTTCTTC.

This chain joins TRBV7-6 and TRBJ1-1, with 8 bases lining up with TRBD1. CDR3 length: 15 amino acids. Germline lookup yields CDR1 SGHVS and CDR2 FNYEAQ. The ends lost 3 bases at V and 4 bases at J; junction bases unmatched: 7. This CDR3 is CASSFQGADGTEAFF. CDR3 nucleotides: TGTGCCAGCAGCTTTCAGGGGGCGGATGGCACTGAAGCTTTCTTT.

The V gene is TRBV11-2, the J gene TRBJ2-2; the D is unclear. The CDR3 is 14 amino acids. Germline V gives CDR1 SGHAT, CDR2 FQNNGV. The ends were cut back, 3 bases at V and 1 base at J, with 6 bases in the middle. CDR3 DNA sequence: TGTGCCAGCAGCTTGGGCCGGAACACCGGGGAGCTGTTTTTT. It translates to CASSLGRNTGELFF.

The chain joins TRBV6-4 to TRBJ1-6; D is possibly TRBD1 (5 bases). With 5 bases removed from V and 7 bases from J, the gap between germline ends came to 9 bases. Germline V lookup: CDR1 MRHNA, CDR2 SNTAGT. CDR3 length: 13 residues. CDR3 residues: CASSPEGNSPLHF. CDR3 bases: TGTGCCAGCAGTCCGGAGGGGAATTCACCCCTCCACTTT.

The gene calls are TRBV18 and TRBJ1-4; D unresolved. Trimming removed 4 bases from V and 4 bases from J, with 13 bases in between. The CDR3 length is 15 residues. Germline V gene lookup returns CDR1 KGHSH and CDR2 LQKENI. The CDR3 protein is CASSLFTGNNEKLFF. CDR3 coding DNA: TGTGCCAGCTCACTATTCACGGGTAATAATGAAAAACTGTTTTTT. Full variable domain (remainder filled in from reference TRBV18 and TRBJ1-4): NAGVMQNPRHLVRRRGQEARLRCSPMKGHSHVYWYRQLPEEGLKFMVYLQKENIIDESGMPKERFSAEFPKEGPSILRIQQVVRGDSAAYFCASSLFTGNNEKLFFGSGTQLSVL.

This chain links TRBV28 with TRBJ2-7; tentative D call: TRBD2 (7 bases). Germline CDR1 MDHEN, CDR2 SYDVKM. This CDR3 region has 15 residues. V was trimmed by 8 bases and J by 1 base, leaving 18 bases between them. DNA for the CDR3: TGTGCCAGCCTAGGGGGGGCCGTGGCATCCTACGAGCAGTACTTC. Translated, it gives CASLGGAVASYEQYF.

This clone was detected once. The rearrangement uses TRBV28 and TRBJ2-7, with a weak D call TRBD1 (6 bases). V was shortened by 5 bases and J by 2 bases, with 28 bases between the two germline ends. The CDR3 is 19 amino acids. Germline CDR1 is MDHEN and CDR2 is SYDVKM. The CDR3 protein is CASSQTGSVYATKTYEQYF. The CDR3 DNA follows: TGTGCCAGCAGTCAAACAGGGTCAGTTTACGCTACAAAGACCTACGAGCAGTACTTC.

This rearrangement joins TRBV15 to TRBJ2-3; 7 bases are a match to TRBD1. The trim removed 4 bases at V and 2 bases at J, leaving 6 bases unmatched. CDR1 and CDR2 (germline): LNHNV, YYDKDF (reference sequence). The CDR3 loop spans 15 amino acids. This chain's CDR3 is CATSTGTDTTDTQYF. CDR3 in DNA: TGTGCCACCAGCACCGGGACAGACACCACAGATACGCAGTATTTT.

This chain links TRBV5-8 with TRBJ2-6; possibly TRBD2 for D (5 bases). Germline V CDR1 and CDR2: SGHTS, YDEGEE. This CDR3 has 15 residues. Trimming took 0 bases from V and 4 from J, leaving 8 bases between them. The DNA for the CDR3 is TGTGCCAGCAGCTTGGCGGGGTCAGGGGCCAACGTCCTGACTTTC. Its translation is CASSLAGSGANVLTF.

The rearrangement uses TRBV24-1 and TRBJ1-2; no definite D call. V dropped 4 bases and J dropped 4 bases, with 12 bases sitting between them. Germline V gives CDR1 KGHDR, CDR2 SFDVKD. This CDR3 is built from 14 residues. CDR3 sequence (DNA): TGTGCCACCAGTGACTCTCGACTCGGCTATGGCTACACCTTC. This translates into CATSDSRLGYGYTF.

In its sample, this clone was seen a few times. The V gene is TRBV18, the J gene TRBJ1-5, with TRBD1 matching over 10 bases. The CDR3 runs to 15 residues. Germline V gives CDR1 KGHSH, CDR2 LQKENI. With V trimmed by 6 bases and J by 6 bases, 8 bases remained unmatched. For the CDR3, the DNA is TGTGCCAGCTCGCTTGACAGGGGGCATAGTCAGCCCCAGCATTTT. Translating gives CASSLDRGHSQPQHF.

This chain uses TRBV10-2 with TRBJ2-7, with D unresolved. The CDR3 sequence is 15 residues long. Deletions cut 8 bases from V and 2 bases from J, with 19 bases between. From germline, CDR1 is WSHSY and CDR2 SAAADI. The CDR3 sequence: CASLTSRSNAYEQYF. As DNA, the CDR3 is TGCGCCAGCCTTACGTCGCGCTCGAATGCCTACGAGCAGTACTTC.

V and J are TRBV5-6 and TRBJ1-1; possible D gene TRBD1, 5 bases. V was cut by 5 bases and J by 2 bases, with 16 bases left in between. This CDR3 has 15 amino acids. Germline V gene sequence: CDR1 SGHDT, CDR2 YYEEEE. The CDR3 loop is CASSLKPGLNTEAFF. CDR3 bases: TGTGCCAGCAGTCTCAAACCGGGACTAAACACTGAAGCTTTCTTT.

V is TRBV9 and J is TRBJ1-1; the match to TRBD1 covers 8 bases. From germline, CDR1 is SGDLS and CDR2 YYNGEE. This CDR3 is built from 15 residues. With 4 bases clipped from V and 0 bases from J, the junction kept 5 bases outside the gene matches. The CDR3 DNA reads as TGTGCCAGCAGCCCCCAGGGGGCTATGAACACTGAAGCTTTCTTT. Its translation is CASSPQGAMNTEAFF. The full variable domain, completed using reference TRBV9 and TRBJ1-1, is DSGVTQTPKHLITATGQRVTLRCSPRSGDLSVYWYQQSLDQGLQFLIQYYNGEERAKGNILERFSAQQFPDLHSELNLSSLELGDSALYFCASSPQGAMNTEAFFGQGTRLTVV.